These 30 T cell receptor beta chains share one sample of origin, sequenced in a study of spatial heterogeneity in lung cancer. Study-wide findings and caveats: Tumor mutation counts were tracked by expanded intratumoral alpha and beta TCR counts.

Their antigens are not known. From the 5' RACE reads, TCRdb called clonotypes with MiXCR, one entry per CDR3 protein. The table records 5,000 to 6,000 distinct CDR3 sequences, roughly 13% of them present only once. The sample's time point: sample taken at primary tumor resection. This specimen consisted of lung tumor tissue, obtained at surgery. All receptors come from a female donor with early-stage non-small cell lung cancer.

A few counts support this clonotype. V usage is TRBV6-2 or TRBV6-3 and J usage is TRBJ2-1, with 8 bases lining up with TRBD2. The CDR3 has 18 amino acids. Germline CDR1 reads MNHEY; CDR2 reads SVGEGT. J gave up 0 bases and V 2 bases, and 9 bases lay outside the gene matches. The chain's CDR3 is CASSYAGLGAGSYNEQFF. The CDR3 DNA is TGTGCCAGCAGTTACGCGGGACTAGGAGCTGGCTCCTACAATGAGCAGTTCTTC.

This clonotype appeared many times. J is TRBJ1-1 and V is TRBV28, with a tentative D call TRBD1 (6 bases). The V gene's germline CDR1 is MDHEN and CDR2 SYDVKM. The CDR3 has 15 residues. V was clipped by 6 bases and J by 4 bases, with 18 bases between them. This chain's CDR3 is CASRTGQPGSTEAFF. CDR3 in DNA: TGTGCCAGCAGAACTGGACAGCCGGGGAGCACTGAAGCTTTCTTT.

This clonotype is medium-sized (0.01 to 0.1%) within its sample. V is TRBV27 and J is TRBJ1-5, with D uncertain. Trimming pared 6 bases from V and 0 bases from J, leaving 9 bases between. Germline V CDR1 and CDR2: MNHEY, SMNVEV (reference sequence). There are 14 residues in the CDR3. The CDR3 nucleotides read TGTGCCAGCAGGCCGAGGATTAGCAATCAGCCCCAGCATTTT. Protein sequence: CASRPRISNQPQHF.

This clonotype rates as medium-sized. The genes are TRBV19 and TRBJ1-4, with D unclear. The CDR3 is 15 residues long. Trimming removed 4 bases from V and 0 bases from J, with 9 bases in between. In germline, CDR1 is LNHDA, CDR2 SQIVND (reference sequence). For the CDR3, the DNA is TGTGCCAGTAGTACCTGGACGCCAACTAATGAAAAACTGTTTTTT. This translates into CASSTWTPTNEKLFF. Full variable domain (rest looked up from reference TRBV19 and TRBJ1-4): DGGITQSPKYLFRKEGQNVTLSCEQNLNHDAMYWYRQDPGQGLRLIYYSQIVNDFQKGDIAEGYSVSREKKESFPLTVTSAQKNPTAFYLCASSTWTPTNEKLFFGSGTQLSVL.

By sample fraction, this clonotype is medium-sized (0.01 to 0.1%). The chain couples TRBV7-3 to TRBJ2-1; 8 bases map to TRBD2. V was pared by 0 bases and J by 7 bases, with 5 bases of the junction left unmatched. The CDR3 spans 15 residues. Looked up from germline, CDR1 is SGHTA and CDR2 is FQGTGA. CDR3 sequence (DNA): TGTGCCAGCAGCTTAACGTCGACTAGCGAAAATGAGCAGTTCTTC. It encodes CASSLTSTSENEQFF.

Many counts were recorded for this clonotype. The chain has TRBV27 and TRBJ1-6; D unresolved. Germline lookup yields CDR1 MNHEY and CDR2 SMNVEV (reference sequence). CDR3 length: 14 amino acids. The V end was cut by 5 bases, the J end by 9 bases, with 14 bases between. The DNA of the CDR3 is TGTGCCAGCAGTAGTATACCAACTCGTTCACCCCTCCACTTT. Protein product: CASSSIPTRSPLHF.

The sample holds one count of this clonotype. The CDR3 is CSARDGRSHLEQYF. The CDR3 coding sequence is TGCAGTGCTAGAGATGGACGGAGCCACCTCGAGCAGTACTTC. The rearrangement links TRBV20-1 to TRBJ2-7, with D hard to call. The V and J ends lost 0 bases and 6 bases respectively, with 15 bases between them. Germline V lookup: CDR1 DFQATT, CDR2 SNEGSKA (reference sequence). The CDR3 contains 14 residues.

By sample share, this clonotype is medium-sized (0.01 to 0.1%). This sequence joins TRBV10-3 and TRBJ2-7; possibly TRBD2 for D (5 bases). The CDR3 is 14 amino acids. Germline V gene data show CDR1 as ENHRY and CDR2 as SYGVKD. The V gene lost 2 bases and the J gene lost 6 bases, with 14 bases spanning the gap. The CDR3 region has the DNA TGTGCCATCAGTGAGGAGGTGTCGAGGGCCGAGCAGTACGTC. It specifies CAISEEVSRAEQYV.

This clonotype is labeled large. The V call is TRBV5-1, the J call TRBJ2-5; the D is unclear. This CDR3 has 13 amino acids. V lost 0 bases and J 2 bases, leaving 5 bases between the germline ends. CDR1 and CDR2 (germline): SGHRS, YFSETQ. Written as DNA, the CDR3 is TGCGCCAGCAGCTTGGGTCGTCAAGAGACCCAGTACTTC. Translation gives CASSLGRQETQYF.

This clonotype was recorded many times. Here the CDR3 reads CASSLAPPFPRVWPSGANVLTF. The CDR3 coding sequence is TGCGCCAGCAGCTTGGCCCCGCCGTTCCCCAGGGTGTGGCCCTCTGGGGCCAACGTCCTGACTTTC. The chain couples TRBV5-1 to TRBJ2-6; tentative D call: TRBD1 (5 bases). Germline V gene data show CDR1 as SGHRS and CDR2 as YFSETQ. The CDR3 loop spans 22 amino acids. Trimming cost V 0 bases and J 0 bases, with 25 bases left between them.

By share, this clonotype counts as medium-sized. The rearrangement links TRBV2 to TRBJ1-2; 10 nucleotides agree with TRBD1. The CDR3 is 13 residues long. Per germline, CDR1 SNHLY and CDR2 FYNNEI. Unmatched junction bases numbered 5, after V lost 7 bases and J lost 6 bases. The CDR3 region has the DNA TGTGCCAGCAACGACGGGACAGGGGATGGCTACACCTTC. This sequence encodes CASNDGTGDGYTF.

This clonotype is categorized as medium-sized. The CDR3 loop is CASGVANQPQHF. CDR3 coding DNA: TGTGCCAGCGGAGTAGCAAATCAGCCCCAGCATTTT. V is TRBV28 and J is TRBJ1-5; no definite D call. The ends were cut back, 8 bases at V and 4 bases at J, with 9 bases in the middle. Germline CDR1 and CDR2: MDHEN and SYDVKM. CDR3 length equals 12 residues.

This clonotype is judged medium-sized (0.01 to 0.1%). V gene TRBV3-1 combines with J gene TRBJ1-2, with D unclear. V shed 1 base and J shed 3 bases, with 15 bases lying between them. The germline V gene encodes CDR1 LGHDT and CDR2 YNNKEL (reference sequence). The CDR3 covers 16 residues. In DNA, the CDR3 is TGTGCCAGCAGCCAAGGACTCCGCCCCGGCGACTATGGCTACACCTTC. Translation gives CASSQGLRPGDYGYTF.

This clonotype has a count of ten or more. The rearrangement links TRBV12-3 or TRBV12-4 to TRBJ2-1; TRBD2 might be the D (6 bases). With 7 bases removed from V and 4 bases from J, the gap between germline ends came to 17 bases. The CDR3 contains 15 residues. CDR3 loop: CASTAGYGSYNEQFF. In DNA, the CDR3 is TGTGCCAGCACCGCGGGGTATGGGTCTTACAATGAGCAGTTCTTC.

This clonotype is medium-sized in the sample. CDR3 protein: CASSPGTSGSETQYF. The CDR3 DNA follows: TGTGCCAGCTCACCAGGGACTAGCGGGAGTGAGACCCAGTACTTC. V usage is TRBV18 and J usage is TRBJ2-5, with 14 bases that match TRBD2. This CDR3 spans 15 amino acids. V shed 2 bases, J shed 5 bases, and the junction held 1 base outside the gene matches. Germline V CDR1 and CDR2: KGHSH, LQKENI.

This clonotype qualifies as medium-sized. The V gene is TRBV28, the J gene TRBJ2-7; D remains unclear. CDR1 and CDR2 from the germline V gene are MDHEN and SYDVKM. This CDR3 contains 14 residues. V gave up 5 bases and J gave up 2 bases, with 13 bases separating them. As DNA, the CDR3 is TGTGCCAGCAGTCCCCCCCTCGGAACCTACGAGCAGTACTTC. Its translation is CASSPPLGTYEQYF.

By frequency in the sample, this clonotype is medium-sized (0.01 to 0.1%). Germline is not matched at one junction end, which may reflect a read error. This chain uses TRBV5-6 with TRBJ2-6, with TRBD2 as a possible D gene (5 bases). Germline V CDR1 and CDR2: SGHDT, YYEEEE. The CDR3 loop spans 15 amino acids. CDR3 region: CVSSPGGAGANVLTF. The CDR3, as DNA: TGTGTCAGCAGCCCTGGAGGAGCTGGGGCCAACGTCCTGACTTTC.

This clonotype is labeled as medium-sized. The genes are TRBV5-1 and TRBJ2-5, with TRBD2 matching over 8 bases. This CDR3 is 14 amino acids long. The V gene end was trimmed by 0 bases and the J gene end by 4 bases; junction bases not matched to a gene: 2. Germline CDR1 is SGHRS and CDR2 is YFSETQ. As DNA, the CDR3 is TGCGCCAGCAGCTTGGCCAGCGGGGGAGAGACCCAGTACTTC. It translates to CASSLASGGETQYF.

This clonotype is labeled as medium-sized. The chain links TRBV24-1 to TRBJ2-5, with D maybe TRBD2 (5 bases). The V gene lost 4 bases and the J gene lost 5 bases, with 10 bases spanning the gap. The CDR3 loop spans 13 amino acids. Germline V CDR1 and CDR2: KGHDR, SFDVKD. Here the CDR3 reads CATSEPGMETQYF. In nucleotides, the CDR3 is TGTGCCACCAGTGAGCCCGGGATGGAGACCCAGTACTTC.

In its sample, this clonotype is medium-sized. The CDR3 loop reads CASSLAGAGNQPQHF. CDR3 coding DNA: TGTGCCAGCAGCTTAGCCGGGGCAGGCAATCAGCCCCAGCATTTT. The chain joins TRBV7-8 to TRBJ1-5; D might be TRBD1 (5 bases). There are 15 residues in the CDR3. Germline-derived CDR1 and CDR2 are SGHVS and FQNEAQ. V was cut by 0 bases and J by 2 bases, with 8 bases left in between.

The sample holds a few counts of this clonotype. The rearrangement uses TRBV7-8 and TRBJ1-1; 9 bases map to TRBD1. The CDR3 is made up of 16 amino acids. The junction had 7 bases not matched to a gene; V was cut back by 5 bases and J by 0 bases. Germline CDR1 and CDR2: SGHVS and FQNEAQ. The CDR3: CASSTGTGTLNTEAFF. CDR3 in DNA: TGTGCCAGCAGCACCGGGACAGGGACCTTGAACACTGAAGCTTTCTTT. Using reference TRBV7-8 and TRBJ1-1 for the parts outside the CDR3, the full variable domain is GAGVSQSPRYKVAKRGQDVALRCDPISGHVSLFWYQQALGQGPEFLTYFQNEAQLDKSGLPSDRFFAERPEGSVSTLKIQRTQQEDSAVYLCASSTGTGTLNTEAFFGQGTRLTVV.

This clonotype was picked up one time. This chain connects TRBV21-1 to TRBJ2-7; the D call of TRBD1 is as the table states it, not checked on the DNA. TRBV21-1 is a listed pseudogene. CDR3 length: 18 residues. DNA of the CDR3: TGTGCCAGCAGCGGCCCGGATGCACAGGAGATAAATCCCTACGAGCAGTACTTC. Its translation is CASSGPDAQEINPYEQYF.

By its share, this clonotype is medium-sized. The chain combines TRBV12-3 or TRBV12-4 with TRBJ2-1; either TRBD1 or TRBD2 may fit D (5 bases each). CDR3 length: 14 amino acids. The ends were cut back, 7 bases at V and 0 bases at J, with 10 bases in the middle. CDR3 nucleotide sequence: TGTGCCAGCATTGAGGGGAGCTCCTACAATGAGCAGTTCTTC. Its translation is CASIEGSSYNEQFF.

This clonotype was picked up many times. The CDR3 DNA sequence: TGCGCCAGCAGCTTAGGGGACCTAGAAGAGACCCAGTACTTC. Translated, it gives CASSLGDLEETQYF. The V and J genes are TRBV5-1 and TRBJ2-5; D might be TRBD1 or TRBD2, each matching 5 bases. There are 14 residues in the CDR3. Trimming stripped 2 bases from V and 3 bases from J, with 11 bases between. Germline values: CDR1 SGHRS, CDR2 YFSETQ.

CDR3 loop: CASRPTSTYEQYF. The CDR3 DNA follows: TGTGCCAGTCGCCCCACCAGCACCTACGAGCAGTACTTC. This sequence joins TRBV19 and TRBJ2-7; D gene uncertain. This CDR3 spans 13 amino acids. With 8 bases removed from V and 2 bases from J, the gap between germline ends came to 13 bases. Germline loops: CDR1 LNHDA, CDR2 SQIVND (reference sequence).

CDR3 sequence: CASSGPTGASEAFF. In DNA form, the CDR3 reads TGTGCCAGCAGTGGACCGACAGGCGCGTCTGAAGCTTTCTTT. This chain links TRBV6-1 with TRBJ1-1; a possible D gene is TRBD1 (6 bases). Per germline, CDR1 MNHNS and CDR2 SASEGT. This CDR3 comprises 14 residues. Trimming pared 4 bases from V and 6 bases from J, leaving 15 bases between.

This clonotype is categorized as medium-sized. The chain uses TRBV28 and TRBJ2-7; D is uncertain. Trimming took off 3 bases at V and 0 bases at J, with 15 bases between the two ends. The CDR3 covers 16 residues. CDR1 MDHEN and CDR2 SYDVKM come from the germline V gene. This CDR3 reads CASSFRLVPPSYEQYF. The DNA for the CDR3 is TGTGCCAGCAGTTTCCGGTTAGTTCCCCCCTCCTACGAGCAGTACTTC.

This clonotype is medium-sized (0.01 to 0.1%) within its sample. The chain carries TRBV2 and TRBJ2-3; 9 bases agree with TRBD1. The junction had 8 bases not matched to a gene; V was cut back by 7 bases and J by 3 bases. The CDR3 consists of 15 residues. Germline lookup yields CDR1 SNHLY and CDR2 FYNNEI. The CDR3 reads CASKKQGARTDTQYF. The CDR3 DNA is TGTGCCAGCAAGAAACAGGGGGCTAGGACAGATACGCAGTATTTT.

This clonotype qualifies as medium-sized. The chain links TRBV6-5 to TRBJ1-4; perhaps TRBD1 as D (5 bases). CDR3 length equals 12 residues. CDR1 MNHEY and CDR2 SVGAGI come from the germline V gene. With 4 bases removed from V and 10 bases from J, the gap between germline ends came to 10 bases. This chain's CDR3 is CASSSWRGKLFF. The DNA of the CDR3 is TGTGCCAGCAGTTCCTGGAGGGGAAAACTGTTTTTT.

In this sample, this clonotype is medium-sized. The J gene is TRBJ2-3, the V gene TRBV5-4; maybe TRBD2 (6 bases). This CDR3 comprises 15 residues. Looked up from germline, CDR1 is SGHNT and CDR2 is YYREEE (reference sequence). V lost 3 bases and J 4 bases, leaving 15 bases between the germline ends. The CDR3 spells CASSYRDWGPDTQYF. CDR3 DNA sequence: TGTGCCAGCAGCTACCGGGACTGGGGTCCAGATACGCAGTATTTT.